This T cell receptor (beta chain) was sequenced for a study of early T cells in non-severe SARS-CoV-2 infection. In the study overall: Chains from this unsorted whole-blood bulk RNA could not be paired.

About this clonotype: An end of the junction differs from the germline gene, which may be a read error.

Individually, cDNA molecules had unique molecular identifiers attached to them. TCRdb analysed the 5' RACE reads with MiXCR anew, one entry per CDR3 protein. The table has 80,000 or so distinct CDR3 sequences, approximately 11% seen once. CDR1 LGHNT and CDR2 FRNRAP come from the germline V gene. The length of the CDR3 is 14 residues. The sequence derives from an adult who was a healthcare worker with PCR-confirmed SARS-CoV-2 infection or an uninfected control (not recorded which). Material: whole blood, obtained at baseline. The rearrangement uses TRBV12-5 and TRBJ1-3; no definite D call. CDR3 nucleotides: TGTGCTAGTTTGGACCGTAGCTCTGAAAACACCATATATTTT. This codes for CASLDRSSENTIYF.